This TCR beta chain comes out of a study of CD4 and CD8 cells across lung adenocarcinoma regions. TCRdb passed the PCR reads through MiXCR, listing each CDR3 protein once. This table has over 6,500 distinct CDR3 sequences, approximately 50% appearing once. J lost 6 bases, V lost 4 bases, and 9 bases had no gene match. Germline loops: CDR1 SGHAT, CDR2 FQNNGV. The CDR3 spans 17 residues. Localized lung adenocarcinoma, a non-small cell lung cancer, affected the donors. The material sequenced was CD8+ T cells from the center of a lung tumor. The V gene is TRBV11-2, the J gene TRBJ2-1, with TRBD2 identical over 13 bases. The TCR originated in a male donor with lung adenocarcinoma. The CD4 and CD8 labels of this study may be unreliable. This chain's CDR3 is CASSSTQGLAGINEQFF. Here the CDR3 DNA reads TGTGCCAGCAGCTCAACCCAGGGACTAGCGGGGATCAATGAGCAGTTCTTC.